This TCR beta chain was observed in a study of T cells in Graves' hyperthyroidism and ophthalmopathy. General observations from the study: Blood also contained most expanded thyroid clonotypes above 0.001. Ophthalmopathy and stable hyperthyroidism were told apart by a 13 V-J model.

CDR1 is SGHRS and CDR2 is YFSETQ in the germline V gene. The trim removed 0 bases at V and 7 bases at J, leaving 4 bases unmatched. The CDR3 has 15 residues. Stability of Graves' hyperthyroidism was defined as absent ophthalmopathy progression within 18 months. There are many counts of this clonotype. No antigen is known for it. From RNA transcripts, TCR beta CDR3 regions were amplified. The HTBI primer set drove a first-round RT-PCR of the TCR CDR3. One entry per CDR3 protein results from TCRdb running MiXCR on the multiplex PCR reads. The sample yields about 200,000 distinct CDR3 sequences, about 17% seen once.

The chain couples TRBV5-1 to TRBJ2-1, with 10 bases matching TRBD2. Specimen: blood. The clonotype comes from a woman in her forties or fifties with Graves' hyperthyroidism. The chain's CDR3 is CASSLASSGSNEQFF. CDR3 DNA sequence: TGCGCCAGCAGCTTGGCTTCTAGCGGGAGTAATGAGCAGTTCTTC.